Below are 19 T cell receptor beta chains sequenced from a single sample in a study of shared clonotypes between healthy human individuals. Libraries were prepared by immunoSEQ multiplex PCR; TCRdb keeps only in-frame clonotypes and omits some of them. This table holds around 990,000 clones, roughly 77% found once. The material sequenced was memory CD4+ T cells from PBMCs. This sample's subset: CD45RA-negative fraction. The receptor set was obtained from a man younger than 35 in good health. Some clones in this sample may be carry-over from other donors' samples.

DNA of the CDR3: TGTGCCAGCTCACCAGTAACAGCAATTTCCCATGAAAAACTGTTTTTT. Residues: CASSPVTAISHEKLFF. The chain couples TRBV18 to TRBJ1-4; D uncertain. V was cut by 2 bases and J by 6 bases, with 16 bases left in between. CDR3 length: 16 amino acids. Germline V lookup: CDR1 KGHSH, CDR2 LQKENI.

Notes on this clone: Other nucleotide sequences in the sample specify the same CDR3. The chain links TRBV5-1 to TRBJ2-7, with TRBD1 as a possible D gene (6 bases). With 0 bases removed from V and 1 base from J, the gap between germline ends came to 8 bases. The CDR3 extends over 14 amino acids. The V gene's germline CDR1 is SGHRS and CDR2 YFSETQ. The CDR3 DNA is TGCGCCAGCAGCTTGGTTCAGGGGTCCTACGAGCAGTACTTC. It translates to CASSLVQGSYEQYF.

The chain employs TRBV28 and TRBJ1-3, with a possible D match to TRBD1 (6 bases). The CDR3 consists of 17 residues. Per the germline V gene, CDR1 is MDHEN and CDR2 is SYDVKM. The V end was cut by 6 bases, the J end by 0 bases, with 18 bases between. The CDR3 protein is CASRTPPGQYSGNTIYF. The CDR3 nucleotides read TGTGCCAGCAGGACGCCTCCGGGACAATACTCTGGAAACACCATATATTTT. Supplemented by reference TRBV28 and TRBJ1-3, the full variable domain reads DVKVTQSSRYLVKRTGEKVFLECVQDMDHENMFWYRQDPGLGLRLIYFSYDVKMKEKGDIPEGYSVSREKKERFSLILESASTNQTSMYLCASRTPPGQYSGNTIYFGEGSWLTVV.

The rearrangement links TRBV5-4 to TRBJ2-5, with D possibly TRBD2 on 5 matching bases. The CDR3 runs to 13 residues. The germline V and J ends were trimmed by 4 bases and 2 bases, with 9 bases remaining between them. From germline, CDR1 is SGHNT and CDR2 YYREEE (reference sequence). The CDR3 here is CASSLDSQETQYF. CDR3 in DNA: TGTGCCAGCAGCCTGGACTCGCAAGAGACCCAGTACTTC.

This clone was counted between two and nine times. The chain is built from TRBV5-1 and TRBJ2-1; a possible D gene is TRBD1 (5 bases). CDR3 length: 11 amino acids. Germline CDR1 reads SGHRS; CDR2 reads YFSETQ. Trimming removed 6 bases at V and 9 bases at J, with 10 bases between. For the CDR3, the DNA is TGCGCCAGCAAAGAAGACAGTGAGCAGTTCTTC. It yields the protein CASKEDSEQFF. The full variable domain, rest sourced from reference TRBV5-1 and TRBJ2-1, is KAGVTQTPRYLIKTRGQQVTLSCSPISGHRSVSWYQQTPGQGLQFLFEYFSETQRNKGNFPGRFSGRQFSNSRSEMNVSTLELGDSALYLCASKEDSEQFFGPGTRLTVL.

This chain links TRBV2 with TRBJ2-7, with a weak D call TRBD2 (6 bases). CDR1 and CDR2 from the germline V gene are SNHLY and FYNNEI. With 8 bases removed from V and 2 bases from J, the gap between germline ends came to 19 bases. This CDR3 has 15 residues. CDR3 in amino acids: CASRTFGGKAYEQYF. DNA for the CDR3: TGTGCCAGCCGTACATTTGGGGGGAAGGCCTACGAGCAGTACTTC.

The CDR3 coding sequence is TGTGCCAGCAGCGTAGCTGCGGGGACCACCGGGGAGCTGTTTTTT. Protein: CASSVAAGTTGELFF. The chain is built from TRBV9 and TRBJ2-2; D perhaps matches TRBD2 (6 bases). Germline CDR1 reads SGDLS; CDR2 reads YYNGEE. V dropped 0 bases and J dropped 4 bases, with 10 bases sitting between them. The length of the CDR3 is 15 residues. The complete variable domain, with remaining parts taken from reference TRBV9 and TRBJ2-2, reads DSGVTQTPKHLITATGQRVTLRCSPRSGDLSVYWYQQSLDQGLQFLIQYYNGEERAKGNILERFSAQQFPDLHSELNLSSLELGDSALYFCASSVAAGTTGELFFGEGSRLTVL.

This chain uses TRBV4-2 with TRBJ2-1; D possibly corresponds to TRBD2 (6 bases). CDR3 length: 15 residues. Germline V CDR1 and CDR2: LGHNA, YNFKEQ. Trimming stripped 4 bases from V and 6 bases from J, with 16 bases between. The CDR3 reads CASSPGTFQSNEQFF. In DNA, the CDR3 is TGTGCCAGCAGCCCCGGGACTTTCCAATCCAATGAGCAGTTCTTC.

The chain employs TRBV11-1 and TRBJ1-2, with D unresolved. The CDR3 runs to 15 residues. Trimming took 0 bases from V and 2 from J, leaving 10 bases between them. CDR1 is SGHAT and CDR2 is FQDESV in the germline V gene (reference sequence). The CDR3 DNA is TGTGCCAGCAGCTTAGCCCGGGAAGAAAACTATGGCTACACCTTC. Translating it yields CASSLAREENYGYTF.

This chain joins TRBV30 and TRBJ1-4; no reliable D call. Trimming removed 1 base from V and 3 bases from J, with 6 bases in between. There are 13 residues in the CDR3. Germline V gene data show CDR1 as GTSNPN and CDR2 as SVGIG (reference sequence). The CDR3 DNA reads TGTGCCTGGAGTGACTGGGCTAATGAAAAACTGTTTTTT. Translation: CAWSDWANEKLFF.

This chain links TRBV7-2 with TRBJ1-4, with D maybe TRBD1 (6 bases). V lost 5 bases to trimming and J lost 7 bases, with 14 bases between them. The CDR3 length is 14 residues. CDR1 SGHTA and CDR2 FQGNSA come from the germline V gene. The CDR3 bases are TGTGCCAGCAGCCTCGGACAGTATGCTGAAAAACTGTTTTTT. Encoded protein: CASSLGQYAEKLFF.

This chain joins TRBV2 and TRBJ1-5; D is uncertain. V was pared by 8 bases and J by 6 bases, with 14 bases between. There are 13 residues in the CDR3. Germline V gives CDR1 SNHLY, CDR2 FYNNEI. In DNA, the CDR3 is TGTGCCAGCTCCCCCCCCGGGCGTCAGCCCCAGCATTTT. This translates into CASSPPGRQPQHF.

The V call is TRBV5-6, the J call TRBJ2-5; no clear D gene. The CDR3 runs 13 residues. The germline V gene has CDR1 SGHDT and CDR2 YYEEEE. Trimming pared 0 bases from V and 4 bases from J, leaving 7 bases between. CDR3 sequence: CASSLANPETQYF. The CDR3 DNA follows: TGTGCCAGCAGCTTGGCGAATCCAGAGACCCAGTACTTC.

The rearrangement links TRBV18 to TRBJ2-1; no definite D call. Germline V gene sequence: CDR1 KGHSH, CDR2 LQKENI. Trimming pared 2 bases from V and 10 bases from J, leaving 6 bases between. The CDR3 extends over 11 amino acids. In DNA, the CDR3 is TGTGCCAGCTCACCAGATGACGAGCAGTTCTTC. Its translation: CASSPDDEQFF.

This clone was seen a single time. This chain links TRBV11-3 with TRBJ2-3; 8 bases are shared with TRBD1. CDR3 size: 15 residues. V lost 5 bases and J lost 0; bases outside the gene matches: 4. Germline CDR1 SGHNT, CDR2 YENEEA. In nucleotides, the CDR3 is TGTGCCAGCAGCCAGACAGGGGCGAGCACAGATACGCAGTATTTT. Encoded protein: CASSQTGASTDTQYF.

This clone has only one observation. The chain has TRBV4-1 and TRBJ1-5; 8 bases map to TRBD1. Germline V gene sequence: CDR1 MGHRA, CDR2 YSYEKL. The J segment lost 7 bases and the V segment lost 4 bases, leaving 6 bases of the junction unmatched. This CDR3 has 14 residues. CDR3 nucleotides: TGCGCCAGCAGCCCTCGGACAGGGAACCAGCCCCAGCATTTT. The encoded protein is CASSPRTGNQPQHF.

The chain has TRBV28 and TRBJ1-5, with TRBD1 identical over 11 bases. Germline V gives CDR1 MDHEN, CDR2 SYDVKM. The CDR3 covers 17 residues. V lost 4 bases and J lost 3; bases outside the gene matches: 8. CDR3 DNA sequence: TGTGCCAGCAGTTCGGACAGGGGGCCGCAAAACAATCAGCCCCAGCATTTT. Its protein is CASSSDRGPQNNQPQHF.

CDR3 bases: TGTGCCAGCAGTTACGACAGGGGGCTGTCCACTGAAGCTTTCTTT. This sequence encodes CASSYDRGLSTEAFF. V usage is TRBV27 and J usage is TRBJ1-1, with 10 bases lining up with TRBD1. The germline CDR1 and CDR2 sequences are MNHEY and SMNVEV (reference sequence). V lost 4 bases and J lost 4; bases outside the gene matches: 6. This CDR3 is built from 15 residues.

The chain couples TRBV4-1 to TRBJ1-3; D is possibly TRBD1 (6 bases). Germline assignment: CDR1 MGHRA and CDR2 YSYEKL. The CDR3 spans 14 residues. Trimming took 6 bases from V and 2 from J, leaving 11 bases between them. The DNA for the CDR3 is TGCGCCAGCAGTTTGGCAGGGGCTGGAAACACCATATATTTT. This codes for CASSLAGAGNTIYF.